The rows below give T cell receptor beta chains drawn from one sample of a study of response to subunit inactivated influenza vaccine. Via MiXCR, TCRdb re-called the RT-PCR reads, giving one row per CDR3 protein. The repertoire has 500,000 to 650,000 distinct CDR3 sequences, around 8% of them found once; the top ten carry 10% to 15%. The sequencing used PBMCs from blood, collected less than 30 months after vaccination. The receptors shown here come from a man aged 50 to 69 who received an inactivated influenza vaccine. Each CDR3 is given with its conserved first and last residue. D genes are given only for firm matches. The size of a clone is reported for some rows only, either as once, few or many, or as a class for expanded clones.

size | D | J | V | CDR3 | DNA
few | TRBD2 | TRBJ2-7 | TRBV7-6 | CASSLRTSGVEQYF | TGTGCCAGCAGCTTGAGGACTAGCGGGGTCGAGCAGTACTTC
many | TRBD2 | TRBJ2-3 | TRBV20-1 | CSASGRAADTQYF | TGCAGTGCTAGCGGGAGGGCCGCAGATACGCAGTATTTT
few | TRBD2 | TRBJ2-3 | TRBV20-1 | CSARAGSGGTGDTQYF | TGCAGTGCTAGAGCGGGCAGCGGGGGGACGGGAGATACGCAGTATTTT
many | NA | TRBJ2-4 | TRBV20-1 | CSASSPSNIQYF | TGCAGTGCTAGTTCACCCAGTAACATTCAGTACTTC
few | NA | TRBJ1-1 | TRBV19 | CASLGPITEAFF | TGTGCCAGCCTGGGCCCTATCACTGAAGCTTTCTTT
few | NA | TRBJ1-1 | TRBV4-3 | CASRRDLMGSTEAFF | TGCGCCAGCAGGAGGGACCTCATGGGAAGCACTGAAGCTTTCTTT
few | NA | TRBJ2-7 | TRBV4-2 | CASSQGDPGAPHYEQYF | TGTGCCAGCAGCCAAGGAGACCCGGGGGCACCACACTACGAGCAGTACTTC
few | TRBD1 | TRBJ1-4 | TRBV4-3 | CASSRDSGGTNEKLFF | TGCGCCAGCAGCCGCGACTCAGGGGGAACTAATGAAAAACTGTTTTTT
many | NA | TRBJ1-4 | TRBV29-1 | CSADNNEKLFF | TGCAGCGCCGACAATAATGAAAAACTGTTTTTT
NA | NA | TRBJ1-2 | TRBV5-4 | CASSIQGNGYTF | TGTGCCAGCAGCATTCAGGGGAATGGCTACACCTTC
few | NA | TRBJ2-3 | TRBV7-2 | CASSSRGVDTQYF | TGTGCCAGCAGTTCCAGGGGGGTGGATACGCAGTATTTT
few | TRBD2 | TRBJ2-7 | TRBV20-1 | CSAPWREGYYEQYF | TGCAGTGCTCCCTGGCGGGAGGGTTATTACGAGCAGTACTTC
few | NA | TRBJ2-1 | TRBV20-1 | CSASEYWDNEQFF | TGCAGTGCTAGCGAGTACTGGGACAATGAGCAGTTCTTC
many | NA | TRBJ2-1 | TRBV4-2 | CASSQVPFGSYNEQFF | TGTGCCAGCAGCCAAGTCCCTTTTGGATCCTACAATGAGCAGTTCTTC
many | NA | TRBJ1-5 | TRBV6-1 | CASSEVFGGSNQPQHF | TGTGCCAGCAGTGAAGTCTTTGGGGGAAGCAATCAGCCCCAGCATTTT
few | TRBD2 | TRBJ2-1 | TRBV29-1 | CSVVLRGGAHEQFF | TGCAGCGTTGTTTTGCGCGGGGGGGCTCATGAGCAGTTCTTC
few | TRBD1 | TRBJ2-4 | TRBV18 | CASSPGQGAQNIQYF | TGTGCCAGCTCACCGGGGCAGGGGGCCCAAAACATTCAGTACTTC
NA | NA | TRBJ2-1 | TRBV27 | CASSIRGLYNEQFF | TGTGCCAGCAGTATCAGGGGCCTCTACAATGAGCAGTTCTTC
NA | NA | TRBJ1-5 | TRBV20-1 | CSARDFLSNQPQHF | TGCAGTGCTAGAGATTTCCTAAGTAATCAGCCCCAGCATTTT
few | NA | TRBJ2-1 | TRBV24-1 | CATSDLLTGGSYNEQFF | TGTGCCACCAGTGATTTGCTAACGGGCGGGTCCTACAATGAGCAGTTCTTC
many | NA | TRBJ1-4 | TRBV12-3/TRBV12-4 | CASKEAGPREKLFF | TGTGCCAGCAAGGAGGCAGGGCCGAGAGAAAAACTGTTTTTT
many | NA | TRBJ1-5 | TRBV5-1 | CASSLNPGSGQPQHF | TGCGCCAGCAGCTTGAATCCAGGCTCGGGTCAGCCCCAGCATTTT
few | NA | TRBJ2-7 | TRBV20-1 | CSVSGGHLGSDSYEQYF | TGCAGTGTTTCTGGGGGGCACCTTGGTAGCGACTCCTACGAGCAGTACTTC
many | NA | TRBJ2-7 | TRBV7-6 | CASSLDGSLSYEQYF | TGTGCCAGCAGCTTAGATGGCTCTCTATCCTACGAGCAGTACTTC
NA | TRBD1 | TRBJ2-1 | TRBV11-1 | CASSVSGTGTYNEQFF | TGTGCCAGCAGCGTGTCCGGGACAGGGACCTACAATGAGCAGTTCTTC
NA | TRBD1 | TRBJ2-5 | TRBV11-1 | CASSLATGAGGMNQYF | TGTGCCAGCAGCTTAGCGACAGGGGCCGGGGGTATGAACCAGTACTTC
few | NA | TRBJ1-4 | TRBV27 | CASSTSPGVEKLFF | TGTGCCAGCAGTACCTCCCCAGGGGTTGAAAAACTGTTTTTT
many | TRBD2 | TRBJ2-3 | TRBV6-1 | CASMAGGTDTQYF | TGTGCCAGCATGGCGGGGGGCACAGATACGCAGTATTTT
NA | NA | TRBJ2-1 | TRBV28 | CASSSPQGWANEQFF | TGTGCCAGCAGTTCCCCCCAGGGGTGGGCAAATGAGCAGTTCTTC
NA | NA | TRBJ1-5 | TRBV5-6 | CASSLLGERAQPQHF | TGTGCCAGCAGCTTGTTAGGGGAGAGGGCTCAGCCCCAGCATTTT
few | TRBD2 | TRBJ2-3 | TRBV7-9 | CASSLIGTSGRARTQYF | TGTGCCAGCAGCTTAATCGGGACTAGCGGGAGGGCCAGGACGCAGTATTTT
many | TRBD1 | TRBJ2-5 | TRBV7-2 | CASRSDRESFTMQYF | TGTGCCAGCAGGTCAGACAGGGAATCGTTCACTATGCAGTACTTC
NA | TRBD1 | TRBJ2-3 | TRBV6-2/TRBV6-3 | CASSYGPGGFPDTQYF | TGTGCCAGCAGTTACGGTCCAGGGGGTTTTCCAGATACGCAGTATTTT
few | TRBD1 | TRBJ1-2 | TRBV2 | CASYTGAGNYGYTF | TGTGCCAGTTACACAGGGGCGGGGAACTATGGCTACACCTTC
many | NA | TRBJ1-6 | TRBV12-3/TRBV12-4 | CASSEQLNSPLHF | TGTGCCAGCAGTGAACAACTAAATTCACCCCTCCACTTT
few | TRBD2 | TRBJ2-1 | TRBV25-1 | CASSEWGGMNEQFF | TGTGCCAGCAGTGAATGGGGAGGGATGAATGAGCAGTTCTTC
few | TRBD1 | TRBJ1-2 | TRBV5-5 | CASSLQGNNYGYTF | TGTGCCAGCAGCTTACAGGGGAATAACTATGGCTACACCTTC
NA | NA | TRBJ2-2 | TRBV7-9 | CASRSRDITNTGELFF | TGTGCCAGCAGATCCCGGGACATCACGAACACCGGGGAGCTGTTTTTT
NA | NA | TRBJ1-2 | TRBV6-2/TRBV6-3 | CASSYWAGELDGYTF | TGTGCCAGCAGTTACTGGGCAGGGGAATTAGATGGCTACACCTTC
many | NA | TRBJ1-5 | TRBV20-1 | CSASTGISNQPQHF | TGCAGTGCTAGTACTGGGATTAGCAATCAGCCCCAGCATTTT
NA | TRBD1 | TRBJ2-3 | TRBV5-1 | CASSLDRGTWDTQYF | TGCGCCAGCAGCTTGGACAGGGGGACCTGGGATACGCAGTATTTT
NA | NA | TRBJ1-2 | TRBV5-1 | CASSSGMNYGYTF | TGCGCCAGCAGCTCCGGGATGAACTATGGCTACACCTTC